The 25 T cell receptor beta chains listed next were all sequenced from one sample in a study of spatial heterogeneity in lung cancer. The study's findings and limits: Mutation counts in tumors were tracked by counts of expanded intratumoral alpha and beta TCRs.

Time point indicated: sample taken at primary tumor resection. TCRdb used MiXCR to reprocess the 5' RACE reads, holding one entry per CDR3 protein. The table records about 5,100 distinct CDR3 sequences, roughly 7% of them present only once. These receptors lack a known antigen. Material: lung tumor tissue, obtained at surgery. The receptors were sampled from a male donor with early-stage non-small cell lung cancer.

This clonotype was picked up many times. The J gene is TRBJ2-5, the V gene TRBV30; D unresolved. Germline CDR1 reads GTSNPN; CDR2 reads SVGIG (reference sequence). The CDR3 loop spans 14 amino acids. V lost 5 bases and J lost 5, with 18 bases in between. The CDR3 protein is CAWGGPFPLETQYF. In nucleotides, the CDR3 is TGTGCCTGGGGCGGTCCTTTCCCCCTGGAGACCCAGTACTTC.

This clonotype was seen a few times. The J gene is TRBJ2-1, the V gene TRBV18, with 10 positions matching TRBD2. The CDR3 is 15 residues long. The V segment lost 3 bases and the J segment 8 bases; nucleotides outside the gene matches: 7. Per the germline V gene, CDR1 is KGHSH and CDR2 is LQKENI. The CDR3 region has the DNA TGTGCCAGCTCACCCCTAGCGGGAGAGGCCCATGAGCAGTTCTTC. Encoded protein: CASSPLAGEAHEQFF.

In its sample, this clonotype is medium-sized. CDR3: CASRLGAVTTEAFF. For the CDR3, the DNA is TGTGCAAGTCGCTTAGGGGCGGTTACGACTGAAGCTTTCTTT. The gene calls are TRBV12-2 and TRBJ1-1; the DNA was not used to check the table's D call, TRBD1. TRBV12-2 represents a pseudogene. The CDR3 loop spans 14 amino acids.

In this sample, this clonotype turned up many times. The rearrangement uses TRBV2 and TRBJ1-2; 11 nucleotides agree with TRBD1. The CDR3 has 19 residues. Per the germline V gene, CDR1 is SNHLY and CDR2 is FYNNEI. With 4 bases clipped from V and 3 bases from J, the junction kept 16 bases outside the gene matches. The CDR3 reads CASSVTLSEGTGGDYGYTF. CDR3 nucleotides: TGTGCCAGCAGTGTCACCCTTTCCGAGGGGACAGGGGGTGACTATGGCTACACCTTC.

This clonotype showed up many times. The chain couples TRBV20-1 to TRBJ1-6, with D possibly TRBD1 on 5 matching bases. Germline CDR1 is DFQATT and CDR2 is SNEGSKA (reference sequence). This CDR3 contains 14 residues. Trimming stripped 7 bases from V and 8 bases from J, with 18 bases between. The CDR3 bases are TGCAGTGTAAGGGACGCAGGGCGCGATTCACCCCTCCACTTT. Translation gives CSVRDAGRDSPLHF.

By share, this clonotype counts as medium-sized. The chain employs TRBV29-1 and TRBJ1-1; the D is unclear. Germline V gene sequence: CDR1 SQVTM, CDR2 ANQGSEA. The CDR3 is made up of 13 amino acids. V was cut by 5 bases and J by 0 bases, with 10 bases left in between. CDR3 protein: CSVSRLLNTEAFF. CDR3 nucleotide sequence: TGCAGCGTTTCCCGGCTCCTGAACACTGAAGCTTTCTTT.

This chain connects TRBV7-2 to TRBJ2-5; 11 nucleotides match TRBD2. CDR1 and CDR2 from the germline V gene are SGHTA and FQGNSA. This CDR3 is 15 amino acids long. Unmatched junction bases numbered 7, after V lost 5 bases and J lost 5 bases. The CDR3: CASSPVAGGRETQYF. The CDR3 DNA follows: TGTGCCAGCAGCCCTGTAGCGGGGGGGCGGGAGACCCAGTACTTC.

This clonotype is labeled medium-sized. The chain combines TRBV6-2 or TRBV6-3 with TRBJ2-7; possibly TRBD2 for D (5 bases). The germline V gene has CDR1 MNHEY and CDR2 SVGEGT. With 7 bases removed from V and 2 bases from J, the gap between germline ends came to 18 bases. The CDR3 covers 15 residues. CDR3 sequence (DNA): TGTGCCAGCACCAGAGGTTATAGCGAGACCTACGAGCAGTACTTC. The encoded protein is CASTRGYSETYEQYF.

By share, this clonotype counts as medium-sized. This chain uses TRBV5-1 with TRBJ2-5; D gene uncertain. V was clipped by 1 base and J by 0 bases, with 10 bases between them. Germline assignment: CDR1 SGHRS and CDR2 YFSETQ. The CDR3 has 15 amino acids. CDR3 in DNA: TGCGCCAGCAGCTTGAATACCGGGTACCAAGAGACCCAGTACTTC. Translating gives CASSLNTGYQETQYF.

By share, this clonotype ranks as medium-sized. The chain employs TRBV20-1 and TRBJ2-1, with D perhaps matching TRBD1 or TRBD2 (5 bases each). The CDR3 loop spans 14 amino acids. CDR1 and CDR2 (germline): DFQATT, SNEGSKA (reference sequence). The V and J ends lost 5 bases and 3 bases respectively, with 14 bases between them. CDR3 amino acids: CSAGPGPHYNEQFF. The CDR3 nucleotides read TGCAGTGCTGGGCCGGGACCCCACTACAATGAGCAGTTCTTC.

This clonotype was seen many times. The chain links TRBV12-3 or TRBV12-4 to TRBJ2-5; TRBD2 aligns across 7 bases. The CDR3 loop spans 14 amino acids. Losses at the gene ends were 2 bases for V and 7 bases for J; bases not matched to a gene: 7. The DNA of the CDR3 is TGTGCCAGCAGTTTACGGGGGGAAGGCGGGACCCAGTACTTC. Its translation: CASSLRGEGGTQYF.

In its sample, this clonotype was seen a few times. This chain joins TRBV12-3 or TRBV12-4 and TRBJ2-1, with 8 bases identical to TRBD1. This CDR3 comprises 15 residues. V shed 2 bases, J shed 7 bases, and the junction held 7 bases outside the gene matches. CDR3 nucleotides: TGTGCCAGCAGTTTAAGGCAGGGGGCGGGGAATGAGCAGTTCTTC. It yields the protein CASSLRQGAGNEQFF.

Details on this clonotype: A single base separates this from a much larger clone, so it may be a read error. This CDR3 reads CPSSLAGGAQANEQFF. The CDR3 DNA follows: TGTCCCAGCAGCTTAGCTGGGGGGGCCCAGGCCAATGAGCAGTTCTTC. This chain links TRBV7-2 with TRBJ2-1, with D maybe TRBD2 (7 bases). Germline V gives CDR1 SGHTA, CDR2 FQGNSA. This CDR3 is built from 16 residues. The full variable domain, rest sourced from reference TRBV7-2 and TRBJ2-1, is GAGVSQSPSNKVTEKGKDVELRCDPISGHTALYWYRQSLGQGLEFLIYFQGNSAPDKSGLPSDRFSAERTGGSVSTLTIQRTQQEDSAVYLCPSSLAGGAQANEQFFGPGTRLTVL.

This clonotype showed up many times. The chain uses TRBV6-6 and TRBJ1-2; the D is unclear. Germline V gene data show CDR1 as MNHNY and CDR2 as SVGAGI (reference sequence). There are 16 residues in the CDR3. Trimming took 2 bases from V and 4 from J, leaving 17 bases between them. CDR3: CASSYPEAGVGYGYTF. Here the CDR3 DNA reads TGTGCCAGCAGTTACCCAGAGGCGGGAGTCGGCTATGGCTACACCTTC.

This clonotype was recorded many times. This chain's CDR3 is CASSPGAERGYTF. CDR3 nucleotide sequence: TGTGCCAGCAGTCCGGGCGCGGAGAGGGGCTACACCTTC. V and J are TRBV6-2 or TRBV6-3 and TRBJ1-2, with unresolved D. Trimming stripped 5 bases from V and 8 bases from J, with 15 bases between. Germline V gene data show CDR1 as MNHEY and CDR2 as SVGEGT. This CDR3 contains 13 residues.

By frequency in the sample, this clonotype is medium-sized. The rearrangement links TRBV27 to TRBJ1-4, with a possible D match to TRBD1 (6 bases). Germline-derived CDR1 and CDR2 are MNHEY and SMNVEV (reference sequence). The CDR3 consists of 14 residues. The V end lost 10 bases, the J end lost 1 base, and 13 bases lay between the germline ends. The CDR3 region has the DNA TGTGCCACCTCAGGGGACGTAACTAATGAAAAACTGTTTTTT. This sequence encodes CATSGDVTNEKLFF.

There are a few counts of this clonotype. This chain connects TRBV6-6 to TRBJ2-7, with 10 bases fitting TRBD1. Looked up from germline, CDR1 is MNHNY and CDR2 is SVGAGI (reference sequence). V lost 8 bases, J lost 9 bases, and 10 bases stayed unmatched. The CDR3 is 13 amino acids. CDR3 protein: CASAGTGEVGQYF. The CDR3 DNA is TGTGCCAGCGCCGGGACAGGGGAAGTGGGGCAGTACTTC.

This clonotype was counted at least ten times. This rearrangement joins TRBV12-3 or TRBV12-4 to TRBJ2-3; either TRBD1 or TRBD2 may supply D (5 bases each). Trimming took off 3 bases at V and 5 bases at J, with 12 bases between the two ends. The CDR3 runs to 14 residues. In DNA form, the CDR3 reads TGTGCCAGCAGTTTGGGACCGGCGGGAGATACGCAGTATTTT. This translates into CASSLGPAGDTQYF.

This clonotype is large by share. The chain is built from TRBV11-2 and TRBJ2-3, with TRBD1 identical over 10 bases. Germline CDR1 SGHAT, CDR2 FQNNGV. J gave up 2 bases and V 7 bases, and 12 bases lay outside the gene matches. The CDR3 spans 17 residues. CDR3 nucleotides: TGTGCCAGCACCCCGCCGTTCGGGACAGGGGACACAGATACGCAGTATTTT. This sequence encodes CASTPPFGTGDTDTQYF.

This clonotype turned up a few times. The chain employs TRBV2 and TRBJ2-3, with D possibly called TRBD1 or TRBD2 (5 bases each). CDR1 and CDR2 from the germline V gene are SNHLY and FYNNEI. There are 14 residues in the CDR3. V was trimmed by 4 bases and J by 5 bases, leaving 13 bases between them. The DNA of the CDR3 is TGTGCCAGCAGTGCGGGCAGGGCGGGAGATACGCAGTATTTT. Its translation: CASSAGRAGDTQYF.

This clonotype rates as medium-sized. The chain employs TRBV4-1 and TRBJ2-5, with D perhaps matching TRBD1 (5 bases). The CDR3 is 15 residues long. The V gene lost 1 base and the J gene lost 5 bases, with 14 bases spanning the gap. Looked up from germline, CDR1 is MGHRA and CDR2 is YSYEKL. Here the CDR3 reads CASSQGPQAGETQYF. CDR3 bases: TGCGCCAGCAGCCAAGGGCCCCAGGCAGGGGAGACCCAGTACTTC.

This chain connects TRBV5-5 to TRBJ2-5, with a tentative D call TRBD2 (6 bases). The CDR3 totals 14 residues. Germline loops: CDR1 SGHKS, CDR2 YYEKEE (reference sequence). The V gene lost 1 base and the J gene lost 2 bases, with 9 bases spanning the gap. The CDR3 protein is CASSLFGGQETQYF. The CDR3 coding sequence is TGTGCCAGCAGCTTGTTCGGAGGGCAAGAGACCCAGTACTTC. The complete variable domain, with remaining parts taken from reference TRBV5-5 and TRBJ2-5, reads DAGVTQSPTHLIKTRGQQVTLRCSPISGHKSVSWYQQVLGQGPQFIFQYYEKEERGRGNFPDRFSARQFPNYSSELNVNALLLGDSALYLCASSLFGGQETQYFGPGTRLLVL.

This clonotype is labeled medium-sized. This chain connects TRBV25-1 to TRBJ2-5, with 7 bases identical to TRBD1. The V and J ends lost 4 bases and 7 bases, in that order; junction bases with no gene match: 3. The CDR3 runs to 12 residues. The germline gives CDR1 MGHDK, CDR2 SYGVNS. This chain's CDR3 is CASSAQGVTQYF. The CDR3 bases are TGTGCCAGCAGTGCCCAGGGGGTGACCCAGTACTTC.

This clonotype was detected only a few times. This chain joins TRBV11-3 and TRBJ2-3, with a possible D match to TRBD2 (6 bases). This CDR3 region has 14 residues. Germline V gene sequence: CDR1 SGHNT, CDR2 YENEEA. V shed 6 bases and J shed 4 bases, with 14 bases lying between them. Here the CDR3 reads CASSLGGIADTQYF. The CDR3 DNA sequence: TGTGCCAGCAGTTTGGGCGGGATTGCAGATACGCAGTATTTT.

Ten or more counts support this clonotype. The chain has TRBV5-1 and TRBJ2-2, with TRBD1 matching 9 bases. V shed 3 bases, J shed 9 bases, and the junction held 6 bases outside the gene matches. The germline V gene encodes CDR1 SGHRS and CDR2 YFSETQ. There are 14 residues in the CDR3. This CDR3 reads CASSSDRGSRELFF. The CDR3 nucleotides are TGCGCCAGCAGCTCGGACAGGGGCAGCAGGGAGCTGTTTTTT.